Sequencing of this T cell receptor (beta chain) was carried out in a study of Ad26.COV2.S vaccination and SARS-CoV-2 variants. Study details: Intramuscular Ad26.COV2.S doses were given once or twice, 56 days apart. General study results and limits: Similar non-spike TCR breadth was seen in vaccine and placebo recipients. Substantial breadth was reported for post-vaccination spike-specific CD8+ and CD4+ T cells.

Per germline, CDR1 SGHRS and CDR2 YFSETQ. The CDR3 covers 14 residues. The trim removed 6 bases at V and 0 bases at J, leaving 5 bases unmatched. Libraries were prepared by immunoSEQ multiplex PCR; TCRdb keeps only in-frame clonotypes and omits some of them. The sample includes 380,000 or so clones, about four fifths of them seen just once. Described treatment: approximately 18 received Ad26.COV2.S at low or high dose, single or two shots; roughly 5 received placebo; per-sample allocation not given. Specimen acquisition occurred on day 63 following the initial vaccine or placebo injection. Concerning this clone itself: Its antigen is not identified.

The clonotype comes from a person aged 18-65 years who received the Ad26.COV2.S COVID-19 vaccine or a placebo. The sample was peripheral blood, taken in a trial of Ad26.COV2.S vaccine versus placebo. The rearrangement joins TRBV5-1 to TRBJ1-2; 7 bases fit TRBD1. The CDR3 DNA sequence: TGCGCCAGCAAAACAGGGGAAGCTAACTATGGCTACACCTTC. Translated: CASKTGEANYGYTF.